The entry below describes one T cell receptor (beta chain). This specimen belongs to a study of cytomegalovirus exposure and HLA in healthy donors. The PCR made use of 60 Vbeta and 13 Jbeta primers. The assay was immunoSEQ multiplex PCR, and TCRdb's table has in-frame clones only and misses some. The sample includes about 190,000 clones, about 77% of them seen just once. CDR1 is MNHEY and CDR2 is SMNVEV in the germline V gene (reference sequence). V gave up 8 bases and J gave up 7 bases, with 12 bases separating them. The CDR3 is 12 amino acids. The clonotype was recovered from a woman aged 25 to 45 in good health and CMV-seropositive. The V gene is TRBV27, the J gene TRBJ1-5; D is perhaps TRBD1 (5 bases). The specimen sequenced was PBMCs. CDR3 sequence: CASAGVGQPQHF. Written as DNA, the CDR3 is TGTGCCAGCGCGGGGGTTGGCCAGCCCCAGCATTTT.